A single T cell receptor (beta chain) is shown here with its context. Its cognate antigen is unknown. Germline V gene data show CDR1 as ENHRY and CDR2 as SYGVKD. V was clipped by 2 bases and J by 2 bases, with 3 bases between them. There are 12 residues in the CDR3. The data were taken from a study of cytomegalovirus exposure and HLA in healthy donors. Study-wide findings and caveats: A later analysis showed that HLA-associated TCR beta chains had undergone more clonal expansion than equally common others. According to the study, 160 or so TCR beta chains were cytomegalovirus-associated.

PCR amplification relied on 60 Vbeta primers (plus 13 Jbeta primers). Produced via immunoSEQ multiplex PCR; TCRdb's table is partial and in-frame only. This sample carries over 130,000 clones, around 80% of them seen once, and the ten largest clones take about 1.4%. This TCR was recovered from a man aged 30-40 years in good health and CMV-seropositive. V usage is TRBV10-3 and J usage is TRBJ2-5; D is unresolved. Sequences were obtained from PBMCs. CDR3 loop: CAISEPQETQYF. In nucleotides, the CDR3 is TGTGCCATCAGTGAGCCTCAAGAGACCCAGTACTTC.